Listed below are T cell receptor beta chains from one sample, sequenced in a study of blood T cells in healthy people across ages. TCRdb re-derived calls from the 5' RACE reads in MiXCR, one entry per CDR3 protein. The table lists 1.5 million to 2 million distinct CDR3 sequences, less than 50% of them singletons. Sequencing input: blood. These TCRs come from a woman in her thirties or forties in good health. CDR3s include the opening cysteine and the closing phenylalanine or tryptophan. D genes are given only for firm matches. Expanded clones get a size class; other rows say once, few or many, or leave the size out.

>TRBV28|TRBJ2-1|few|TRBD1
TGTGCCAGCAGTACTCGGACAGGGGCGAATGAGCAGTTCTTC
CASSTRTGANEQFF
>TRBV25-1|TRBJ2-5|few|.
TGTGCCAGCAGTGAATTTCGGCAGCTCCAAGAGACCCAGTACTTC
CASSEFRQLQETQYF
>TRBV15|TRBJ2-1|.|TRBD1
TGTGCCACCAGACTGGACAGGCGAAATGAGCAGTTCTTC
CATRLDRRNEQFF
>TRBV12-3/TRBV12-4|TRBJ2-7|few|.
TGTGCCAGCAGTTTTTCAGGGCCACGACTCTACGAGCAGTACTTC
CASSFSGPRLYEQYF
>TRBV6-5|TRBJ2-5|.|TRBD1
TGTGCCAGCAGTTACGACAGGGCTGCGACCCAGTACTTC
CASSYDRAATQYF
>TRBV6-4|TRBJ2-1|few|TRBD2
TGTGCCAGCAGCGTCGACGGGTCTAGCGGGGGGTACAATGAGCAGTTCTTC
CASSVDGSSGGYNEQFF
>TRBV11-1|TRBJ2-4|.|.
TGTGCCAGCAGTTCCATAGGCGTCCTAGCCAAAAACATTCAGTACTTC
CASSSIGVLAKNIQYF
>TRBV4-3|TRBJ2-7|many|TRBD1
TGCGCCAGCAGCCAAGATTCGGGACAGGGTTACGAGCAGTACTTC
CASSQDSGQGYEQYF
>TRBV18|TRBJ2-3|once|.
TGTGCCAGCTCACCAATGAAGGGAGTCACAGATACGCAGTATTTT
CASSPMKGVTDTQYF
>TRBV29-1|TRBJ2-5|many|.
TGCAGCGTTGGCGGACGGCACCAAGAGACCCAGTACTTC
CSVGGRHQETQYF
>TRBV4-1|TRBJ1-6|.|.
TGCGCCAGCAGCCATCCCCCGGGGAGGGGAACCTCACCCCTCCACTTT
CASSHPPGRGTSPLHF
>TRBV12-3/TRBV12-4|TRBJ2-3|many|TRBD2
TGTGCCAGCAGTTATCTAGCGGGGAGCACAGATACGCAGTATTTT
CASSYLAGSTDTQYF
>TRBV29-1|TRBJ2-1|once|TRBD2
TGCAGCGACGCTAGCGGGGGGGCGAATGAGCAGTTCTTC
CSDASGGANEQFF
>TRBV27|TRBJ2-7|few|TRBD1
TGTGCCAGCAGATACTTGACAGGGGAAAGCTACGAGCAGTACTTC
CASRYLTGESYEQYF
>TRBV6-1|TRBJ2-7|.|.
TGTGCCAGCAGTGAATTTTCAGGCGGGCATAGCTCCTACGAGCAGTACTTC
CASSEFSGGHSSYEQYF
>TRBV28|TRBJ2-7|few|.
TGTGCCAGCAGTCAAACCCCAGGTGAAATTTCCTACGAGCAGTACTTC
CASSQTPGEISYEQYF
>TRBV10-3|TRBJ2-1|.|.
TGTGCCATCATGAGGGGCGCTAGCAGAACCTACAATGAGCAGTTCTTC
CAIMRGASRTYNEQFF
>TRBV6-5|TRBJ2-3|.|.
TGTGCCAGCAGTCCGACAGTGGAAAAGGACACAGATACGCAGTATTTT
CASSPTVEKDTDTQYF
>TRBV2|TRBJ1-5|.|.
TGTGCCAGCAGTGCCCTTGAGCCCCAGCATTTT
CASSALEPQHF
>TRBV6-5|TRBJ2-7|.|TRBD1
TGTGCCAGCAGTACCGGGACAGGGAAGCGTGACGAGCAGTACTTC
CASSTGTGKRDEQYF
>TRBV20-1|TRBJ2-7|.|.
TGCAGTGCTAGAGGGGCTGAGGGCTACGAGCAGTACTTC
CSARGAEGYEQYF
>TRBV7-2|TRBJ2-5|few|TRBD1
TGTGCCAGCAGCTTAGCGGGGACAGGGTCAGAGACCCAGTACTTC
CASSLAGTGSETQYF
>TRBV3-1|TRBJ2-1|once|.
TGTGCCAGCAGCCGAGATCGGCGGTCGTCCTACAATGAGCAGTTCTTC
CASSRDRRSSYNEQFF
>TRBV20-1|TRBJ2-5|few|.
TGCAGTGCTAGAGTCCCGGTTGAAGAGACCCAGTACTTC
CSARVPVEETQYF
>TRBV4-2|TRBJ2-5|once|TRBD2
TGTGCCAGCAGCCCCCCGTCGGGTAGCGGGCAAGAGACCCAGTACTTC
CASSPPSGSGQETQYF
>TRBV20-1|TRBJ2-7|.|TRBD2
TGCAGTGCAAGCCGACTAGCGGGGGTCTCCTACGAGCAGTACTTC
CSASRLAGVSYEQYF
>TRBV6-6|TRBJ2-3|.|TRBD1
TGTGCCAGCAGTCGGCAGGGGGTAGGAGATACGCAGTATTTT
CASSRQGVGDTQYF
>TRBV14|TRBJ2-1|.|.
TGTGCCAGCAGCCAAGGGTCAAGGAGGTCTGGTGAGCAGTTCTTC
CASSQGSRRSGEQFF
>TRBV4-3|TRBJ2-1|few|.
TGCGCCAGCAGTAATTCCCTATCCTACAATGAGCAGTTCTTC
CASSNSLSYNEQFF
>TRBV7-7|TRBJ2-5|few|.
TGTGCTAGCATGGTTCCGGGACGGAAAGAGACCCAGTACTTC
CASMVPGRKETQYF
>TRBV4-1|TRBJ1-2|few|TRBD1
TGCGCCAGCAGGTACACAGGGGATAATGGCTACACCTTC
CASRYTGDNGYTF
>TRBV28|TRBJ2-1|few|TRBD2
TGTGCCAGCAGAAACGGGGGGAGCTCCTACAATGAGCAGTTCTTC
CASRNGGSSYNEQFF
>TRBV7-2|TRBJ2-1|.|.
TGTGCCAGCAGTGGAGCTGGGCCACGCTCCTACAATGAGCAGTTCTTC
CASSGAGPRSYNEQFF
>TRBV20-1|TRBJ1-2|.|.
TGCAGTGCTAGCTCTGTCACCGGCCCTAACTATGGCTACACCTTC
CSASSVTGPNYGYTF
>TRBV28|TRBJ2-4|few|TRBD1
TGTGCCAGCAGAGCGTCCGGGACAGGGTGGCGTATTCAGTACTTC
CASRASGTGWRIQYF
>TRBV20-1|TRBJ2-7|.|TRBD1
TGCAGTGCAACAAAGGGGACAGGGTTCTACGAGCAGTACTTC
CSATKGTGFYEQYF
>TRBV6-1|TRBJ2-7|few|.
TGTGCCAGCATATTGGAAAGACGGGCCTACGAGCAGTACTTC
CASILERRAYEQYF
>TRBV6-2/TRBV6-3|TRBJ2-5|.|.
TGTGCCATCCCAAATAGAGAGACCCAGTACTTC
CAIPNRETQYF
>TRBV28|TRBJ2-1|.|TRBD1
TGTGCCAGCAGCCGGGACAGGGGGCAGTCCTACAATGAGCAGTTCTTC
CASSRDRGQSYNEQFF
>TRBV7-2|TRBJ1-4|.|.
TGTGCCAGCAGCTTAGAAGGGGGGGCCCAAGGTGAAAAACTGTTTTTT
CASSLEGGAQGEKLFF
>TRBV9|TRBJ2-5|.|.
TGTGCCAGCAGCGTAGCCGGCCTTCCGCAGGAGACCCAGTACTTC
CASSVAGLPQETQYF
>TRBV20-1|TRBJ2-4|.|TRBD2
TGCAGTGCTAGAGATATACGACCCCGGGAGGAGCAGTACTTC
CSARDIRPREEQYF
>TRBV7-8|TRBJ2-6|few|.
TGTGCCAGCAGCCCAATACCCGGACCGTACTCTGGGGCCAACGTCCTGACTTTC
CASSPIPGPYSGANVLTF